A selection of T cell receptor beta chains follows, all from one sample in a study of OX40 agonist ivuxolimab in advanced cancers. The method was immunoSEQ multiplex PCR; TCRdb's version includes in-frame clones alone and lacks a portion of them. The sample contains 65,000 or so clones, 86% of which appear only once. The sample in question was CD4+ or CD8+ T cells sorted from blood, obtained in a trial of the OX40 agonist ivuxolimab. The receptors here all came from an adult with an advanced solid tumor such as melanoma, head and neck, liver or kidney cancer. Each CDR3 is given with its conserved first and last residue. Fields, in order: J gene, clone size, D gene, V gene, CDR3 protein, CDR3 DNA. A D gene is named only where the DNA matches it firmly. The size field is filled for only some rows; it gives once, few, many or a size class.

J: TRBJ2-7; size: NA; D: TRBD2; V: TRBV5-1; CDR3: CASSFWLRGGSGEQYF; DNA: TGCGCCAGCAGCTTCTGGTTGCGGGGAGGGTCGGGCGAGCAGTACTTC
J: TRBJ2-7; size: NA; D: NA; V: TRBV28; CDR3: CASSLWSKGYEQYF; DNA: TGTGCCAGCAGTTTATGGTCGAAGGGCTACGAGCAGTACTTC
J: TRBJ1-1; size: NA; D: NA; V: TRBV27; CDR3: CASRPWVDSTEAFF; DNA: TGTGCCAGTCGACCCTGGGTCGACTCCACTGAAGCTTTCTTT
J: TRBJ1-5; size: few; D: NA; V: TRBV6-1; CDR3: CASSEVRAAQHF; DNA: TGTGCCAGCAGTGAAGTCCGGGCGGCCCAGCATTTT
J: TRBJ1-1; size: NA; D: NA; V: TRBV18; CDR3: CASSPAANTEAFF; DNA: TGTGCCAGCTCACCAGCAGCCAACACTGAAGCTTTCTTT
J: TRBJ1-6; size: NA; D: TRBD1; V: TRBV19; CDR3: CASSSGGNSPLHF; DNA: TGTGCCAGTAGTTCAGGGGGTAATTCACCCCTCCACTTT
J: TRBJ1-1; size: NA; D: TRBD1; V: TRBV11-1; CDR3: CASSLTWPGGPMNTEAFF; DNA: TGTGCCAGCAGCTTAACATGGCCAGGGGGCCCTATGAACACTGAAGCTTTCTTT
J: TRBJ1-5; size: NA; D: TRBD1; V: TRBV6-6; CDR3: CASRPTGTGNQPQHF; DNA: TGTGCCAGCAGGCCAACCGGGACAGGGAATCAGCCCCAGCATTTT
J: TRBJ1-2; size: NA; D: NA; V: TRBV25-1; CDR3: CASSDNLGYGYTF; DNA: TGTGCCAGCAGTGATAATCTGGGCTATGGCTACACCTTC
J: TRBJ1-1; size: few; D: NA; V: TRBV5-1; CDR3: CASSLDASAEAFF; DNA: TGCGCCAGCAGCTTGGACGCATCAGCAGAAGCTTTCTTT
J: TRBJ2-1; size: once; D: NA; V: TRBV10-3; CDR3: CAISDKGDNEQFF; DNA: TGTGCCATCAGTGATAAGGGCGACAATGAGCAGTTCTTC
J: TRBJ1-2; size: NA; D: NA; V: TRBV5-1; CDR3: CASSLADRTSYGYTF; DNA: TGCGCCAGCAGCTTGGCGGACAGAACAAGCTATGGCTACACCTTC
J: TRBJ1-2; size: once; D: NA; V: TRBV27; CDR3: CASSFETPTGKLRGYTF; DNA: TGTGCCAGCAGTTTTGAAACCCCGACAGGAAAGTTGAGGGGCTACACCTTC
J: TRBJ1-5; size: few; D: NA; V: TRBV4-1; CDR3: CASSRGGLVRAGQPQHF; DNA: TGCGCCAGCAGCCGAGGGGGGCTGGTCCGGGCCGGTCAGCCCCAGCATTTT
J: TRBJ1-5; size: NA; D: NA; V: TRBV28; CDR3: CASSFLSQPQHF; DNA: TGTGCCAGCAGTTTCCTTAGTCAGCCCCAGCATTTT
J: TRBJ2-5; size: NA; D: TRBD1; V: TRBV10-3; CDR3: CAISESSRGQQTQYF; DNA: TGTGCCATCAGTGAGTCAAGTAGGGGGCAACAGACCCAGTACTTC
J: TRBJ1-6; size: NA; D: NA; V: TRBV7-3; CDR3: CASSSQDSVVPLHF; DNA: TGTGCCAGCAGCTCACAAGACAGTGTGGTTCCCCTCCACTTT
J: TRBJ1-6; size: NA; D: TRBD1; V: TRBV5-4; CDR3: CASSAGPWTGDNSPLHF; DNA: TGTGCCAGCAGCGCAGGACCATGGACAGGGGATAATTCACCCCTCCACTTT
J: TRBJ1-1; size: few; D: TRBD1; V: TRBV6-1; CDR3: CAQGGVGTEAFF; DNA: TGTGCCCAGGGGGGAGTTGGGACTGAAGCTTTCTTT
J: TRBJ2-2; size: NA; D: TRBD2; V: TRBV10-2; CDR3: CASSALPGLQNTGELFF; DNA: TGCGCCAGCAGTGCGCTTCCGGGACTACAGAACACCGGGGAGCTGTTTTTT